This T cell receptor beta chain was identified in a study of T cells after yellow fever vaccination. A 5'RACE template-switching step, the method used to make TCR cDNA, added a universal primer site and UMIs. TCRdb fed the 5' RACE reads into MiXCR, producing one record per CDR3 protein. In the table there are over 300,000 distinct CDR3 sequences, roughly 3.5% of which are singletons. Study results and caveats: The booster response re-showed most primary clones: over 95% CD4, approximately 90% CD8.

This clonotype occurred many times. Its antigen is still unknown. This CDR3 comprises 13 residues. The TCR originated in a man aged 18 to 30 who received the YFV17D yellow fever vaccine. Source: PBMCs, taken on the day of the yellow fever booster vaccination. The V and J genes are TRBV12-3 or TRBV12-4 and TRBJ2-3, with TRBD2 matching 8 bases. The CDR3 region has the DNA TGTGTCAACGAGCGGGGGCCAGCAGATACGCAGTATTTT. It codes for CVNERGPADTQYF.